The present entry profiles one T cell receptor (beta chain) with its context. Per the authors' pipeline: Estimation of nucleated cell counts was performed using reference gene primer amplification. The protocol was immunoSEQ multiplex PCR, while the TCRdb copy is restricted to in-frame clones and leaves out a portion. V and J calls and clone size follow that table, whereas D and trimming were derived from the DNA. The data contain 150,000 to 200,000 clones, approximately 88% of them seen just once; the ten biggest clones take up around 5%. Germline V gene data show CDR1 as KGHSH and CDR2 as LQKENI. V was pared by 4 bases and J by 1 base, with 10 bases between. CDR3 length: 14 amino acids. The data were taken from a study of blood T cell repertoires in COVID-19. In assigning cohorts, the study relied on participant-reported clinical history. Up to 2 weeks before entering the study, exposed participants had met a COVID-19 case.

The chain recombines TRBV18 with TRBJ1-1; D might be TRBD1 (6 bases). This receptor was taken from a man between 70 and 80 years old who had been exposed to COVID-19. Sample: PBMCs or T cells enriched from blood (not recorded which). The CDR3 spells CASSLGQSNTEAFF. Here the CDR3 DNA reads TGTGCCAGCTCACTTGGACAGTCGAACACTGAAGCTTTCTTT.